This is a list of T cell receptor beta chains from one sample in a study of beta chain features in type 1 diabetes. TCRdb's table, derived via immunoSEQ multiplex PCR, lists solely in-frame clones and lacks some. This table has hundreds of thousands of clones, roughly 30% appearing once. The sequenced material came from naive CD4+ T cells from blood. The receptors derive from a man in his late teens or twenties in good health. Both conserved end residues are part of each CDR3. The D gene is left open where the match is weak. Rows may omit the clone size; those that give it use once, few, many or a size class.

J gene: TRBJ1-1; D gene: .; V gene: TRBV29-1; clone size: few; CDR3 DNA: TGCAGCTCCAGGGATCCGGCTGAAGCTTTCTTT; CDR3 protein: CSSRDPAEAFF
J gene: TRBJ2-7; D gene: .; V gene: TRBV14; clone size: few; CDR3 DNA: TGTGCCAGCAGCCATCACTACGAGCAGTACTTC; CDR3 protein: CASSHHYEQYF
J gene: TRBJ1-4; D gene: TRBD1; V gene: TRBV25-1; clone size: .; CDR3 DNA: TGTGCCAGCAGTGAGGTCGGGACAGCGGATGAAAAACTGTTTTTT; CDR3 protein: CASSEVGTADEKLFF
J gene: TRBJ1-2; D gene: .; V gene: TRBV6-1; clone size: few; CDR3 DNA: TGTGCCAGCAGTGAATCTATAGGGTCTGGCTACACCTTC; CDR3 protein: CASSESIGSGYTF
J gene: TRBJ2-1; D gene: TRBD2; V gene: TRBV5-1; clone size: .; CDR3 DNA: TGCGCCAGTGGACTAGCGGGAGGGTATGAGCAGTTCTTC; CDR3 protein: CASGLAGGYEQFF
J gene: TRBJ2-1; D gene: TRBD2; V gene: TRBV6-6; clone size: .; CDR3 DNA: TGTGCCAGCAGCCGCGGGACTAGCGGTAATTACAATGAGCAGTTCTTC; CDR3 protein: CASSRGTSGNYNEQFF
J gene: TRBJ2-7; D gene: .; V gene: TRBV30; clone size: .; CDR3 DNA: TGTGCCTGGAGCGCGGGACTCAGCTCCTACGAGCAGTACTTC; CDR3 protein: CAWSAGLSSYEQYF
J gene: TRBJ2-5; D gene: .; V gene: TRBV25-1; clone size: .; CDR3 DNA: TGTGCCAGCAGTGAATATCGAGATTCGGAGACCCAGTACTTC; CDR3 protein: CASSEYRDSETQYF
J gene: TRBJ2-3; D gene: TRBD2; V gene: TRBV29-1; clone size: few; CDR3 DNA: TGCAGCGCAGGCGGAAGCGGGAGGGCCGCAGATACGCAGTATTTT; CDR3 protein: CSAGGSGRAADTQYF
J gene: TRBJ2-7; D gene: TRBD2; V gene: TRBV7-3; clone size: .; CDR3 DNA: TGTGCCAGCAGCTGGACTAGCGGGCTTCCTTACGAGCAGTACTTC; CDR3 protein: CASSWTSGLPYEQYF
J gene: TRBJ1-2; D gene: TRBD1; V gene: TRBV30; clone size: few; CDR3 DNA: TGTGCCTGGAGTTTCCGACAGGGAGAAGGCGGCTACACCTTC; CDR3 protein: CAWSFRQGEGGYTF
J gene: TRBJ1-2; D gene: .; V gene: TRBV30; clone size: .; CDR3 DNA: TGTGCCTGGAGGATGGGGAATAACTATGGCTACACCTTC; CDR3 protein: CAWRMGNNYGYTF
J gene: TRBJ2-3; D gene: .; V gene: TRBV5-4; clone size: .; CDR3 DNA: TGTGCCAGCAGCTCGGGCGGTAGCACAGATACGCAGTATTTT; CDR3 protein: CASSSGGSTDTQYF
J gene: TRBJ2-1; D gene: .; V gene: TRBV5-1; clone size: .; CDR3 DNA: TGCGCCAGCAGCTTGGGACACACTGAGCATGAGCAGTTCTTC; CDR3 protein: CASSLGHTEHEQFF
J gene: TRBJ2-2; D gene: .; V gene: TRBV19; clone size: few; CDR3 DNA: TGTGCCAGTAGTACAATCGACAGCATCGGGGAGCTGTTTTTT; CDR3 protein: CASSTIDSIGELFF
J gene: TRBJ2-6; D gene: .; V gene: TRBV25-1; clone size: once; CDR3 DNA: TGTGCCAGCAGTGACCAGTGGCAGGATCGTGTTGGGGCCAACGTCCTGACTTTC; CDR3 protein: CASSDQWQDRVGANVLTF
J gene: TRBJ2-7; D gene: .; V gene: TRBV23-1; clone size: few; CDR3 DNA: TGCGCCAGCAGCCAAAAGGCGCGCTACGAGCAGTACTTC; CDR3 protein: CASSQKARYEQYF
J gene: TRBJ1-5; D gene: .; V gene: TRBV9; clone size: .; CDR3 DNA: TGTGCCAGCAGCGTAGGAGGGGGGAATCAGCCCCAGCATTTT; CDR3 protein: CASSVGGGNQPQHF
J gene: TRBJ2-7; D gene: .; V gene: TRBV5-5; clone size: .; CDR3 DNA: TGTGCCAGCAGCTTGCTAGGACCGTCCTACGAGCAGTACTTC; CDR3 protein: CASSLLGPSYEQYF
J gene: TRBJ2-1; D gene: TRBD2; V gene: TRBV7-9; clone size: .; CDR3 DNA: TGTGCCAGCAGCTTAGCTAGCGGGAGACCCTTGGGTGAGCAGTTCTTC; CDR3 protein: CASSLASGRPLGEQFF
J gene: TRBJ2-7; D gene: TRBD1; V gene: TRBV28; clone size: .; CDR3 DNA: TGTGCCAGCAGTTACCCGGCCCAAGGACAGGGTGGCTACGAGCAGTACTTC; CDR3 protein: CASSYPAQGQGGYEQYF
J gene: TRBJ2-1; D gene: .; V gene: TRBV30; clone size: .; CDR3 DNA: TGTGCCTGGAATCCTACGGGACTCTATTACAATGAGCAGTTCTTC; CDR3 protein: CAWNPTGLYYNEQFF
J gene: TRBJ2-3; D gene: TRBD2; V gene: TRBV30; clone size: few; CDR3 DNA: TGTGCCTGGAGTGTAGGCGGGGGGGGCACAGATACGCAGTATTTT; CDR3 protein: CAWSVGGGGTDTQYF
J gene: TRBJ2-4; D gene: .; V gene: TRBV5-6; clone size: .; CDR3 DNA: TGTGCCAGCAGCCCGGGACGGAGAACCAACATTCAGTACTTC; CDR3 protein: CASSPGRRTNIQYF
J gene: TRBJ2-5; D gene: .; V gene: TRBV5-1; clone size: few; CDR3 DNA: TGCGCCAGCAGCCTGGGGACCCAAGAGACCCAGTACTTC; CDR3 protein: CASSLGTQETQYF
J gene: TRBJ2-7; D gene: .; V gene: TRBV7-9; clone size: few; CDR3 DNA: TGTGCCAGCAGCGTCCCGGGACTGGAGGTCTACGAGCAGTACTTC; CDR3 protein: CASSVPGLEVYEQYF
J gene: TRBJ2-5; D gene: TRBD1; V gene: TRBV27; clone size: .; CDR3 DNA: TGTGCCAGCAGTTCATGGACAGGAGAAGAGACCCAGTACTTC; CDR3 protein: CASSSWTGEETQYF
J gene: TRBJ2-1; D gene: .; V gene: TRBV6-5; clone size: few; CDR3 DNA: TGTGCCAGCAGGTCGACGGCCTACAATGAGCAGTTCTTC; CDR3 protein: CASRSTAYNEQFF
J gene: TRBJ2-1; D gene: TRBD2; V gene: TRBV18; clone size: .; CDR3 DNA: TGTGCCAGCTCACCGGGACTAGCGACCGGTGAGCAGTTCTTC; CDR3 protein: CASSPGLATGEQFF